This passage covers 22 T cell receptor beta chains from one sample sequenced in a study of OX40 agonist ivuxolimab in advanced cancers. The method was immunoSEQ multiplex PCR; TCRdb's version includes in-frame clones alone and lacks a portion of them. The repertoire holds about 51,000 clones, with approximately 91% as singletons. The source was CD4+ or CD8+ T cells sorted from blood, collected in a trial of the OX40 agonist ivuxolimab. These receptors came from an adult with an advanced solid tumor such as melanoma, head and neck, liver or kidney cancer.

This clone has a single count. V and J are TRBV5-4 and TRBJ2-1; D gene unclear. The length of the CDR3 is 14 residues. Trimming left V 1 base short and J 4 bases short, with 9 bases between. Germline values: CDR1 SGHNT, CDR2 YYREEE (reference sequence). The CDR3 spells CASSLTIDYNEQFF. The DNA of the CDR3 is TGTGCCAGCAGCTTGACGATTGATTACAATGAGCAGTTCTTC.

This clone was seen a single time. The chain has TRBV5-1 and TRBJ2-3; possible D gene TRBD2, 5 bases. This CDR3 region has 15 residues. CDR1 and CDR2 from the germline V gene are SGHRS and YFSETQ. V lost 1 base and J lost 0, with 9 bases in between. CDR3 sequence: CASSLNGGSTDTQYF. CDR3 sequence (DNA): TGCGCCAGCAGCTTGAATGGCGGGAGCACAGATACGCAGTATTTT.

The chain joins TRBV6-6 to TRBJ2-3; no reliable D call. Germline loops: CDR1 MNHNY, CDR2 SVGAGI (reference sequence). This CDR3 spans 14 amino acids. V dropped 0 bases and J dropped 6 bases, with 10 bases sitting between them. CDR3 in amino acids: CASSYSTLTDTQYF. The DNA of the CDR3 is TGTGCCAGCAGTTACTCGACGCTAACGGATACGCAGTATTTT.

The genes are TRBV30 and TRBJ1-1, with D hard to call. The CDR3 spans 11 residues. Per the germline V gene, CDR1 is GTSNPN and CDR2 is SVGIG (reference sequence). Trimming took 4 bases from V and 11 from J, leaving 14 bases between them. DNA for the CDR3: TGTGCCTGGAATCTGGGTTTGCGGGCTTTCTTT. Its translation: CAWNLGLRAFF.

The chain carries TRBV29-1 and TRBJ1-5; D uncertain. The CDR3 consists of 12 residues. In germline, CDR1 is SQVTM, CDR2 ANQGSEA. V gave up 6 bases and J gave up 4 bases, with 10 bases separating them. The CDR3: CSVAAGNQPQHF. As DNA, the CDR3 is TGCAGCGTCGCCGCTGGTAATCAGCCCCAGCATTTT.

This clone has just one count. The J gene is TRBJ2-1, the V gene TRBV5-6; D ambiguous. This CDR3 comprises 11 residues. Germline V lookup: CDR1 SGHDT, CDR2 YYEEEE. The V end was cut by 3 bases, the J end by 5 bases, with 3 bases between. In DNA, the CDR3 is TGTGCCAGCAGCTATAACAATGAGCAGTTCTTC. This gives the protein CASSYNNEQFF.

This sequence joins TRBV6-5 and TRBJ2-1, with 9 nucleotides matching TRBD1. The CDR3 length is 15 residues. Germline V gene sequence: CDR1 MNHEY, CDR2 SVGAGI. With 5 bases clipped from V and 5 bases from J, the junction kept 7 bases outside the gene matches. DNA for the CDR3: TGTGCCAGCAGTCGAGGACAGGGGAGGAACAATGAGCAGTTCTTC. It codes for CASSRGQGRNNEQFF.

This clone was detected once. The CDR3 loop is CASSVDLSSYGYTF. The CDR3 DNA is TGTGCCAGCAGCGTAGACCTCAGCTCCTATGGCTACACCTTC. The J gene is TRBJ1-2, the V gene TRBV9, with no clear D. This CDR3 comprises 14 residues. Germline V gives CDR1 SGDLS, CDR2 YYNGEE. With 0 bases removed from V and 4 bases from J, the gap between germline ends came to 10 bases.

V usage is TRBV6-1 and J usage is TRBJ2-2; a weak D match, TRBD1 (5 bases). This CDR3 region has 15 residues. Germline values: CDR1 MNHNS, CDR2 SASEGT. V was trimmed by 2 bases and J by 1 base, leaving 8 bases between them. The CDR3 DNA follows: TGTGCCAGCAGTGAACGTACAGGGAACACCGGGGAGCTGTTTTTT. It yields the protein CASSERTGNTGELFF.

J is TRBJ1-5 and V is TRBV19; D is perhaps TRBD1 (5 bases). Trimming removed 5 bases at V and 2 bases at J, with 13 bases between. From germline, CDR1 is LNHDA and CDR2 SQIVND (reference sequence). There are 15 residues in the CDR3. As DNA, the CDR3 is TGTGCCAGTAGTCCCGCCGACAGACGCAATCAGCCCCAGCATTTT. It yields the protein CASSPADRRNQPQHF.

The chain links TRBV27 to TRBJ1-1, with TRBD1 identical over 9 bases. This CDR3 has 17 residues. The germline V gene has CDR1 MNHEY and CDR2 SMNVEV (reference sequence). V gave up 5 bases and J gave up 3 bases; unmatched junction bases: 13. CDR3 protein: CASSRRNRGLGDTEAFF. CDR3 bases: TGTGCCAGCAGTCGGAGGAACAGGGGGCTAGGAGACACTGAAGCTTTCTTT.

The CDR3 reads CASSFATTRSEQYF. CDR3 DNA: TGTGCCAGCAGCTTTGCGACGACAAGGTCCGAGCAGTACTTC. The chain joins TRBV7-9 to TRBJ2-7; no clear D gene. CDR1 and CDR2 (germline): SEHNR, FQNEAQ (reference sequence). V lost 3 bases to trimming and J lost 6 bases, with 15 bases between them. There are 14 residues in the CDR3.

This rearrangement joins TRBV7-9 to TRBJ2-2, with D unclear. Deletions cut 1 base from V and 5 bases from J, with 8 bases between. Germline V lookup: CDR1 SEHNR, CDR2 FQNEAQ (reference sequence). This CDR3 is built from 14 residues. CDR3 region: CASSLVVLTGELFF. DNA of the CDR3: TGTGCCAGCAGCTTAGTAGTCCTTACCGGGGAGCTGTTTTTT.

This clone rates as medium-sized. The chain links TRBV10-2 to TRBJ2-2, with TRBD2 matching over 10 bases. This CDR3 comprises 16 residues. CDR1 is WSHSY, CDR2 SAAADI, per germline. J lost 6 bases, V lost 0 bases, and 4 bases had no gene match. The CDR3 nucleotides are TGCGCCAGCAGTGAGTCGAACAGCGGGGGGGCCGGGGAGCTGTTTTTT. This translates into CASSESNSGGAGELFF.

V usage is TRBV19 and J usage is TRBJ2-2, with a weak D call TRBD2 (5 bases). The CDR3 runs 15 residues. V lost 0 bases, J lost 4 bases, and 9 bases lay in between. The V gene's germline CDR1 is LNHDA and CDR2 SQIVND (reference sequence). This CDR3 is CASSIEGLPTGELFF. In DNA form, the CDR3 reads TGTGCCAGTAGTATAGAAGGACTGCCCACCGGGGAGCTGTTTTTT.

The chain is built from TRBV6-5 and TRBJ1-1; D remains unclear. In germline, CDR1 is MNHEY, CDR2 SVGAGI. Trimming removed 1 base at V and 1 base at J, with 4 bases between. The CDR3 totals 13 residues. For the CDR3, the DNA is TGTGCCAGCAGTTACTATCCGAACACTGAAGCTTTCTTT. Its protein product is CASSYYPNTEAFF.

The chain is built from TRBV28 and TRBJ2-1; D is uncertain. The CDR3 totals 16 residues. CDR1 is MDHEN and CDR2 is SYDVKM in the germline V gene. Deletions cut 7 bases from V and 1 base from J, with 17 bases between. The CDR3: CASTSRASDSYNEQFF. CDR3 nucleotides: TGTGCCAGCACCTCCCGGGCCAGTGATTCCTACAATGAGCAGTTCTTC.

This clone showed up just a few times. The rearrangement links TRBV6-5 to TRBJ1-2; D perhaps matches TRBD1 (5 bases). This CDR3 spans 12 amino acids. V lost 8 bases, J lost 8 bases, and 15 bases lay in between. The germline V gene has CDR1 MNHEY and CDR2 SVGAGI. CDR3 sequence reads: CASGGAGYGYTF. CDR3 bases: TGTGCCAGCGGTGGGGCAGGGTACGGCTACACCTTC.

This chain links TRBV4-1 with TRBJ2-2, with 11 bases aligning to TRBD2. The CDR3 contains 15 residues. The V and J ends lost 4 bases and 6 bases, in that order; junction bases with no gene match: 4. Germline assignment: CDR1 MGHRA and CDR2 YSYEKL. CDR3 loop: CASSPLTSGAGELFF. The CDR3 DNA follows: TGCGCCAGCAGCCCCCTGACTAGCGGGGCCGGGGAGCTGTTTTTT.

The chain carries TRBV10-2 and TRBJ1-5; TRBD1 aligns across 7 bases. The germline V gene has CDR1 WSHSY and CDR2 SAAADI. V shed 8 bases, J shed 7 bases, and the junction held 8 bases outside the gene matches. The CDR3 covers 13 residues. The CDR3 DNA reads TGCGCCAGCCAGGGGGGCGCGGGACAGCCCCAGCATTTT. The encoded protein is CASQGGAGQPQHF.

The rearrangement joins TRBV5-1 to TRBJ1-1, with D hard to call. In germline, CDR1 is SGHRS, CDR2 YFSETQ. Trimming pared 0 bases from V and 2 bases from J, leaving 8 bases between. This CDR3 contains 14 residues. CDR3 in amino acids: CASSLGLVNTEAFF. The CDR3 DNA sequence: TGCGCCAGCAGCTTGGGGTTGGTTAACACTGAAGCTTTCTTT.

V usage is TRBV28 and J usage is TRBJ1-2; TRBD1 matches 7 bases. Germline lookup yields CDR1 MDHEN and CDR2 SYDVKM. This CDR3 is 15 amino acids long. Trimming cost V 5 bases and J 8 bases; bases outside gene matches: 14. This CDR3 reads CASSPSGTVPMGYTF. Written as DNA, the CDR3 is TGTGCCAGCAGTCCAAGCGGGACAGTACCAATGGGCTACACCTTC.